This TCR beta chain was retrieved from a study of blood T cell repertoires in COVID-19 (dated by TCRdb to the early 2020s). Concerning the study at large: Samples covering the acute and convalescent phases of COVID-19 were provided by collaborators in the United States, Italy and Spain. The material from the prospective study consisted of cDNA or gDNA derived from T cells, B-cell-depleted T cells, or PBMCs. Deeply sampled blood TCRbeta repertoires from subjects exposed to, actively infected with, or recovered from COVID-19 were included in the dataset. The repertoires were released in a freely available public database intended as a resource for research on the immune response to SARS-CoV-2. The samples were drawn from two sources: the first 160 participants of the ongoing ImmuneRACE study, and fewer than 1,500 subjects contributed by 6 global collaborators. Nearly every sample came with metadata listing a de-identified subject ID, COVID-19 status, age in years and sex. Where HLA class I and class II types were available, the types were taken from metadata supplied by the sample provider, not from assay-based typing.

The collaborating institutions used their own protocols to collect whole blood in K2EDTA tubes. Collaborator samples were shipped for TCRbeta analysis as frozen whole blood, isolated PBMCs, or DNA extracted from either sample type. The CDR3 holds 16 amino acids from the cysteine to the phenylalanine. Just the 48-base CDR3 DNA is kept, in frame starting at base 1. The germline V gene (reference sequence) specifies SEHNR as CDR1 and FQNEAQ as CDR2. The V end loses 4 bases and the J end loses 4 bases, and a stretch of 20 bases separates them. For this clone: Its antigen remains unidentified. Nothing much larger sits one base from this clone, and base qualities are not available.

Beyond this particular receptor, the publication reports: How much clinical and demographic metadata was included differed by source and by participant, and the metadata was provided uncurated.

TCRbeta CDR3 regions were amplified from genomic DNA by means of the immunoSEQ Assay, a bias-controlled multiplex PCR. The paper's data handling went like this. Within the assay, amplification of reference gene primers was used to estimate how many nucleated cells each sample contained. To quantify the absolute abundance of each unique TCRbeta CDR3 rearrangement, sequence reads were collapsed and filtered. For each sample, productive Simpson clonality was calculated as the square root of Simpson's diversity index over productive rearrangements. As stored in TCRdb, this immuneACCESS dataset retains in-frame rearrangements with V and J assigned. A fraction of the clones does not appear; measured against another copy, unresolved V genes explain less than half of the discrepancy, and the remainder lacks a known reason. The DNA gave D and trimming, while V, J and clone size come from that table. The sample has a few hundred thousand clones on record, around nine tenths of them singletons. The top ten clonotypes cover around 3% of the sample.

The specimen sequenced was peripheral blood. The source is a human donor in a cohort sampled during active COVID-19. The chain uses TRBV7-9 and TRBJ2-7; possibly the D gene is TRBD2, per 5 matching bases. The CDR3 corresponds to CASSSPSDWRTYEQYF. The nucleotide sequence reads TGTGCCAGCAGCTCCCCATCGGACTGGAGAACTTACGAGCAGTACTTC.